These 31 T cell receptor beta chains were all obtained from the same sample, sequenced in a study of OX40 agonist ivuxolimab in advanced cancers. The library was prepared using the immunoSEQ multiplex PCR assay. TCRdb obtained this table from immuneACCESS and retained in-frame rearrangements with V and J assigned. These tables miss some clones; where compared with another copy, unresolved V genes account for less than half of the shortfall, and the remainder is unexplained. For this sample there are over 25,000 clones; less than 90% appear just once. The top ten clones comprise around 50% of the sample. The source was CD4+ or CD8+ T cells sorted from blood, collected in a trial of the OX40 agonist ivuxolimab. These TCRs come from an adult with an advanced solid tumor such as melanoma, head and neck, liver or kidney cancer.

This chain connects TRBV7-8 to TRBJ2-5, with 10 positions matching TRBD1. The CDR3 has 16 residues. V was pared by 5 bases and J by 1 base, with 7 bases of the junction left unmatched. CDR1 and CDR2 (germline): SGHVS, FQNEAQ. CDR3 coding DNA: TGTGCCAGCAGCGCCCCCGACAGGGGGCGCCAAGAGACCCAGTACTTC. This gives the protein CASSAPDRGRQETQYF. Together with reference TRBV7-8 and TRBJ2-5, the CDR3 gives the full variable domain: GAGVSQSPRYKVAKRGQDVALRCDPISGHVSLFWYQQALGQGPEFLTYFQNEAQLDKSGLPSDRFFAERPEGSVSTLKIQRTQQEDSAVYLCASSAPDRGRQETQYFGPGTRLLVL.

The chain joins TRBV28 to TRBJ2-5; 7 bases line up with TRBD2. CDR3 length equals 14 residues. Germline loops: CDR1 MDHEN, CDR2 SYDVKM. Germline trimming cut 6 bases from V and 5 bases from J; bases unmatched to any gene: 9. CDR3 sequence: CASREKVGGETQYF. The CDR3 nucleotides are TGTGCCAGCAGAGAAAAGGTCGGGGGGGAGACCCAGTACTTC.

The chain couples TRBV10-2 to TRBJ2-7; a weak D match, TRBD2 (6 bases). The ends were cut back, 7 bases at V and 6 bases at J, with 25 bases in the middle. The CDR3 is made up of 16 amino acids. Per germline, CDR1 WSHSY and CDR2 SAAADI. As DNA, the CDR3 is TGCGCCAGCACCACGAGTGGGGGGATACCTGGTCTCGAGCAGTACTTC. Translated: CASTTSGGIPGLEQYF.

The chain carries TRBV7-3 and TRBJ2-5; D might be TRBD2 (6 bases). Trimming shortened V by 5 bases and J by 4 bases, and 17 bases separated the two germline ends. Germline V lookup: CDR1 SGHTA, CDR2 FQGTGA. CDR3 length: 15 residues. CDR3 in amino acids: CASSPPGLPGETQYF. The CDR3 nucleotides are TGTGCCAGCAGCCCACCGGGACTCCCGGGAGAGACCCAGTACTTC.

The chain carries TRBV4-3 and TRBJ2-2; 11 nucleotides line up with TRBD1. The CDR3 runs 16 residues. Germline trimming cut 4 bases from V and 3 bases from J; bases unmatched to any gene: 4. Looked up from germline, CDR1 is LGHNA and CDR2 is YSLEER. This chain's CDR3 is CASSPGQGAYTGELFF. Written as DNA, the CDR3 is TGCGCCAGCAGCCCCGGACAGGGGGCATACACCGGGGAGCTGTTTTTT.

The chain combines TRBV19 with TRBJ2-7; a weak D match, TRBD1 (6 bases). The CDR3 totals 13 residues. Trimming pared 6 bases from V and 2 bases from J, leaving 11 bases between. The germline gives CDR1 LNHDA, CDR2 SQIVND (reference sequence). Here the CDR3 DNA reads TGTGCCAGTAGCTCAGGGGTACCCTACGAGCAGTACTTC. This sequence encodes CASSSGVPYEQYF.

V and J are TRBV7-3 and TRBJ1-1; D gene unclear. The CDR3 has 14 residues. The V gene's germline CDR1 is SGHTA and CDR2 FQGTGA. Trimming removed 2 bases from V and 1 base from J, with 8 bases in between. The CDR3 region is CASSLGHGNTEAFF. DNA for the CDR3: TGTGCCAGCAGCTTAGGTCACGGGAACACTGAAGCTTTCTTT.

The chain is built from TRBV27 and TRBJ1-2; D might be TRBD1 (6 bases). Looked up from germline, CDR1 is MNHEY and CDR2 is SMNVEV (reference sequence). The ends were cut back, 2 bases at V and 5 bases at J, with 9 bases in the middle. CDR3 length: 13 amino acids. In nucleotides, the CDR3 is TGTGCCAGCAGTTTAGGACAGTTTTATGGCTACACCTTC. It is translated as CASSLGQFYGYTF.

V is TRBV2 and J is TRBJ2-3; TRBD2 matches at 8 bases. V trimming: 5 bases; J trimming: 5 bases; junction bases outside the gene matches: 9. The length of the CDR3 is 15 residues. Germline V CDR1 and CDR2: SNHLY, FYNNEI. The CDR3, as DNA: TGTGCCAGCAGTCTCGGGGGGGCCGTGGGAGATACGCAGTATTTT. It codes for CASSLGGAVGDTQYF.

This clone has only a few counts. This chain connects TRBV7-9 to TRBJ2-3; TRBD2 matches at 12 bases. Germline CDR1 is SEHNR and CDR2 is FQNEAQ (reference sequence). Trimming took 10 bases from V and 0 from J; bases not matched to a gene: 11. This CDR3 is built from 17 residues. The CDR3 spells CATPTSGGSTSTDTQYF. The CDR3 coding sequence is TGTGCCACCCCAACTAGCGGGGGGTCCACTAGCACAGATACGCAGTATTTT.

V usage is TRBV30 and J usage is TRBJ1-1; D call uncertain. The CDR3 has 15 amino acids. V was clipped by 3 bases and J by 1 base, with 15 bases between them. Germline CDR1 and CDR2: GTSNPN and SVGIG (reference sequence). The CDR3 protein is CAWRSGRLRNTEAFF. CDR3 DNA: TGTGCCTGGAGGTCCGGGAGACTCAGGAACACTGAAGCTTTCTTT.

The V and J genes are TRBV6-1 and TRBJ2-3, with D hard to call. The CDR3 runs 14 residues. Germline CDR1 is MNHNS and CDR2 is SASEGT. V was cut by 5 bases and J by 2 bases, with 11 bases left in between. The CDR3 DNA reads TGTGCCAGCAGTTTGAGTGCCCCCACAGATACGCAGTATTTT. Its protein product is CASSLSAPTDTQYF.

This clone has only a few counts. V gene TRBV5-1 combines with J gene TRBJ2-1; 7 bases agree with TRBD1. Per the germline V gene, CDR1 is SGHRS and CDR2 is YFSETQ. Losses at the gene ends were 4 bases for V and 10 bases for J; bases not matched to a gene: 8. The CDR3 sequence is 13 residues long. The DNA for the CDR3 is TGCGCCAGCAGCCTGCCGGGACAGAGGGAGCAGTTCTTC. Translated, it gives CASSLPGQREQFF.

The chain employs TRBV15 and TRBJ2-2; D possibly corresponds to TRBD1 (6 bases). The CDR3 extends over 14 amino acids. V lost 3 bases to trimming and J lost 3 bases, with 8 bases between them. Germline values: CDR1 LNHNV, CDR2 YYDKDF (reference sequence). This CDR3 is CATSRSGDTGELFF. The CDR3 DNA reads as TGTGCCACCAGCAGGTCAGGGGACACCGGGGAGCTGTTTTTT. Supplemented by reference TRBV15 and TRBJ2-2, the full variable domain reads DAMVIQNPRYQVTQFGKPVTLSCSQTLNHNVMYWYQQKSSQAPKLLFHYYDKDFNNEADTPDNFQSRRPNTSFCFLDIRSPGLGDTAMYLCATSRSGDTGELFFGEGSRLTVL.

The chain recombines TRBV4-2 with TRBJ1-1, with 8 positions matching TRBD1. The CDR3 is 17 residues long. The germline CDR1 and CDR2 sequences are LGHNA and YNFKEQ. J was trimmed by 2 bases and V by 0 bases; bases with no gene match: 8. DNA of the CDR3: TGTGCCAGCAGCCAAGATATATGGACAGGGCTCAACACTGAAGCTTTCTTT. As protein: CASSQDIWTGLNTEAFF.

This rearrangement joins TRBV9 to TRBJ1-5, with a weak D call TRBD1 (5 bases). The germline V gene has CDR1 SGDLS and CDR2 YYNGEE. This CDR3 contains 14 residues. Trimming removed 3 bases at V and 2 bases at J, with 9 bases between. CDR3 amino acids: CASSAGAGNQPQHF. CDR3 DNA: TGTGCCAGCAGCGCCGGGGCCGGCAATCAGCCCCAGCATTTT.

The CDR3 nucleotides read TGTGCCAGCAGCTCGTTTGGGTTAGGGAACACTGAAGCTTTCTTT. It is translated as CASSSFGLGNTEAFF. The J gene is TRBJ1-1, the V gene TRBV9; unclear D gene. This CDR3 spans 15 amino acids. Looked up from germline, CDR1 is SGDLS and CDR2 is YYNGEE. The ends were cut back, 4 bases at V and 1 base at J, with 14 bases in the middle.

V is TRBV7-9 and J is TRBJ2-5; possibly TRBD2 for D (5 bases). Germline V gives CDR1 SEHNR, CDR2 FQNEAQ (reference sequence). With 2 bases removed from V and 11 bases from J, the gap between germline ends came to 12 bases. CDR3 size: 12 residues. CDR3 region: CASSLKGSEQYF. The CDR3 region has the DNA TGTGCCAGCAGCTTAAAAGGGAGTGAGCAGTACTTC.

The chain combines TRBV19 with TRBJ1-1; unclear D gene. CDR3 size: 16 residues. The V and J ends lost 4 bases and 3 bases respectively, with 18 bases between them. Germline V gives CDR1 LNHDA, CDR2 SQIVND (reference sequence). The DNA for the CDR3 is TGTGCCAGTAGTACACAGTGGTCATATATGGACACTGAAGCTTTCTTT. It is translated as CASSTQWSYMDTEAFF. Using reference TRBV19 and TRBJ1-1 for the parts outside the CDR3, the full variable domain is DGGITQSPKYLFRKEGQNVTLSCEQNLNHDAMYWYRQDPGQGLRLIYYSQIVNDFQKGDIAEGYSVSREKKESFPLTVTSAQKNPTAFYLCASSTQWSYMDTEAFFGQGTRLTVV.

This clone appeared a single time. The genes are TRBV2 and TRBJ1-3; possibly TRBD1 for D (5 bases). CDR3 size: 16 residues. The germline V gene has CDR1 SNHLY and CDR2 FYNNEI. Trimming removed 2 bases at V and 4 bases at J, with 15 bases between. The CDR3 loop reads CASSESPGTAGNTIYF. CDR3 in DNA: TGTGCCAGCAGTGAATCTCCAGGGACTGCCGGAAACACCATATATTTT.

V usage is TRBV19 and J usage is TRBJ1-1; D not certain. Between the trimmed V and J ends, which lost 3 bases and 1 base, there was a span of 9 bases. CDR3 size: 14 residues. Germline values: CDR1 LNHDA, CDR2 SQIVND (reference sequence). CDR3 in amino acids: CASSMFGANTEAFF. CDR3 nucleotides: TGTGCCAGTAGTATGTTCGGTGCGAACACTGAAGCTTTCTTT.

The chain couples TRBV27 to TRBJ2-5; TRBD1 matches 8 bases. The trim removed 5 bases at V and 1 base at J, leaving 9 bases unmatched. The CDR3 length is 16 residues. Looked up from germline, CDR1 is MNHEY and CDR2 is SMNVEV (reference sequence). The CDR3 DNA reads TGTGCCAGCAGTAAAAGGACAGGGACCGTCCAAGAGACCCAGTACTTC. The encoded protein is CASSKRTGTVQETQYF.

The V call is TRBV6-5, the J call TRBJ1-6; D unclear. This CDR3 has 14 amino acids. The V and J ends lost 6 bases and 6 bases respectively, with 12 bases between them. Germline loops: CDR1 MNHEY, CDR2 SVGAGI. The CDR3 bases are TGTGCCAGCAGAGCGGGCGCGAGTAATTCACCCCTCCACTTT. As protein: CASRAGASNSPLHF.

The table lists this clone with a count of one. The chain uses TRBV7-9 and TRBJ1-2; D unclear. The CDR3 extends over 12 amino acids. Trimming left V 8 bases short and J 6 bases short, with 13 bases between. Per germline, CDR1 SEHNR and CDR2 FQNEAQ (reference sequence). The CDR3 region has the DNA TGTGCCAGCCCTACCGTAATCGATGGCTACACCTTC. Encoded protein: CASPTVIDGYTF.

The chain combines TRBV10-1 with TRBJ1-2; D unresolved. The CDR3 totals 13 residues. In germline, CDR1 is WNHNN, CDR2 SYGVQD (reference sequence). Trimming removed 6 bases from V and 6 bases from J, with 14 bases in between. The chain's CDR3 is CASSQAPLDGYTF. The CDR3 nucleotides are TGCGCCAGCAGCCAGGCCCCCCTCGATGGCTACACCTTC.

This clone was recorded once. The rearrangement links TRBV5-5 to TRBJ2-1; the D gene is possibly TRBD1 (6 bases). This CDR3 region has 15 residues. With 0 bases removed from V and 1 base from J, the gap between germline ends came to 8 bases. Germline values: CDR1 SGHKS, CDR2 YYEKEE (reference sequence). The CDR3 here is CASSLGQGSYNEQFF. The CDR3, as DNA: TGTGCCAGCAGCTTGGGCCAGGGGTCCTACAATGAGCAGTTCTTC.

This chain uses TRBV28 with TRBJ2-5; 15 nucleotides line up with TRBD2. Looked up from germline, CDR1 is MDHEN and CDR2 is SYDVKM. The length of the CDR3 is 18 residues. The ends lost 5 bases at V and 3 bases at J; junction bases unmatched: 10. The CDR3 sequence: CASSNGLAGGAVKETQYF. The CDR3 coding sequence is TGTGCCAGCAGTAACGGACTAGCGGGGGGGGCAGTAAAAGAGACCCAGTACTTC.

The chain combines TRBV9 with TRBJ1-1, with TRBD1 identical over 7 bases. The CDR3 extends over 14 amino acids. Germline CDR1 is SGDLS and CDR2 is YYNGEE. The J segment lost 6 bases and the V segment lost 3 bases, leaving 8 bases of the junction unmatched. The CDR3 region is CASSGGTAVSEAFF. As DNA, the CDR3 is TGTGCCAGCAGCGGGGGGACAGCGGTCTCTGAAGCTTTCTTT.

The chain employs TRBV5-4 and TRBJ2-3; D not certain. In germline, CDR1 is SGHNT, CDR2 YYREEE (reference sequence). Trimming cost V 4 bases and J 0 bases, with 15 bases left between them. The CDR3 totals 16 residues. The CDR3 spells CASSQETGLSTDTQYF. The CDR3 DNA sequence: TGTGCCAGCAGCCAAGAAACCGGGCTTAGCACAGATACGCAGTATTTT.

This clone turned up a few times. This chain connects TRBV4-1 to TRBJ1-2; 10 bases are a match to TRBD1. Germline values: CDR1 MGHRA, CDR2 YSYEKL. The length of the CDR3 is 15 residues. The V segment lost 2 bases and the J segment 2 bases; nucleotides outside the gene matches: 2. CDR3 nucleotides: TGCGCCAGCAGCCAAAGGGGACAGGGGAACTATGGCTACACCTTC. This translates into CASSQRGQGNYGYTF.

The chain carries TRBV7-9 and TRBJ1-6; the D gene is possibly TRBD1 (6 bases). Germline V gene sequence: CDR1 SEHNR, CDR2 FQNEAQ (reference sequence). The V end lost 5 bases, the J end lost 5 bases, and 10 bases lay between the germline ends. The CDR3 sequence is 14 residues long. The CDR3 here is CASSPWDNNSPLHF. CDR3 coding DNA: TGTGCCAGCAGCCCTTGGGACAATAATTCACCCCTCCACTTT. Filled out from reference TRBV7-9 and TRBJ1-6, the complete variable domain reads DTGVSQNPRHKITKRGQNVTFRCDPISEHNRLYWYRQTLGQGPEFLTYFQNEAQLEKSRLLSDRFSAERPKGSFSTLEIQRTEQGDSAMYLCASSPWDNNSPLHFGNGTRLTVT.